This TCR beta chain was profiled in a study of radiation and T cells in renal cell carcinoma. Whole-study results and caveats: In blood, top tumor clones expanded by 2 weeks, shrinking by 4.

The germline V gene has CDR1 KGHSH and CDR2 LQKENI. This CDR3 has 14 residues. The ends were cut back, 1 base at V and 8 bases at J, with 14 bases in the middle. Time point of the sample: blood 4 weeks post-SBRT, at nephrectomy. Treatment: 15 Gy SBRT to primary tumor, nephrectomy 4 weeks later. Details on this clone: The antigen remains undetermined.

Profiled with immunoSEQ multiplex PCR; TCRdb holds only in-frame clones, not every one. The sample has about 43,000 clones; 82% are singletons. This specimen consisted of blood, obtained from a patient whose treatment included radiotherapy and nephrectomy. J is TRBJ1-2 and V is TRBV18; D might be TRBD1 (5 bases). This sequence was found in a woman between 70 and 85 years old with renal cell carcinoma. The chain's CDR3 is CASSPRQDKGGYTF. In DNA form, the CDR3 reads TGTGCCAGCTCACCACGTCAGGACAAAGGAGGCTACACCTTC.